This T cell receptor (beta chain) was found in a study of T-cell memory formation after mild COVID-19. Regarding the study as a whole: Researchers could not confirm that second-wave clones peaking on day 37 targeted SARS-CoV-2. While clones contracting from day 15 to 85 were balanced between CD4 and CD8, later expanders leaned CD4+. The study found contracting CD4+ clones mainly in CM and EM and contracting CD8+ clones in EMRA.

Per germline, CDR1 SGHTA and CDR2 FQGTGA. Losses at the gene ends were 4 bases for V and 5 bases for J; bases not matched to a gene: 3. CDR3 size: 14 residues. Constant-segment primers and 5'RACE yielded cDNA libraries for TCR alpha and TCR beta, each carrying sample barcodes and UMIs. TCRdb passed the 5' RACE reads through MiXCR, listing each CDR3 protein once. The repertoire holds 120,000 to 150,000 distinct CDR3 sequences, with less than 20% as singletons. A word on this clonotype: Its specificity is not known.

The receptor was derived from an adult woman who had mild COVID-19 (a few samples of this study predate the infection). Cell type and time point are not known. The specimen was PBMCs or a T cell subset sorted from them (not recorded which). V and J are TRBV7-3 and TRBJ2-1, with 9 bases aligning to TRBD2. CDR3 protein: CASSSSGGNNEQFF. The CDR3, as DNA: TGTGCCAGCAGCTCGAGCGGGGGGAACAATGAGCAGTTCTTC.